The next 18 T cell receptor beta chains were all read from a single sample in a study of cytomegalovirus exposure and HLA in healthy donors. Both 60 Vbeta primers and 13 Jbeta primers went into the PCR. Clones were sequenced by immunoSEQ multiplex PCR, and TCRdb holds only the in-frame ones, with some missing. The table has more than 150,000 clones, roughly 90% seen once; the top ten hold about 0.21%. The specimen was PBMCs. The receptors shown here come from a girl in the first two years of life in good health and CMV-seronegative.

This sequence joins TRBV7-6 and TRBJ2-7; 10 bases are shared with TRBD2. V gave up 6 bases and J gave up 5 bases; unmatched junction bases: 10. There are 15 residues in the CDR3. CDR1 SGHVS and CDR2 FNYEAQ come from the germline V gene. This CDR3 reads CASSLIAGGLHEQYF. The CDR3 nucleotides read TGTGCCAGCAGTCTTATAGCGGGGGGATTGCACGAGCAGTACTTC.

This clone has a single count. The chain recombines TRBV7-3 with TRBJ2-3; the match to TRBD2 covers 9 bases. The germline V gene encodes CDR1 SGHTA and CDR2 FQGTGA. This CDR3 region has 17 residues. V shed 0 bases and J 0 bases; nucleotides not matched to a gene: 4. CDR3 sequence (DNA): TGTGCCAGCAGCTTAACTAGCGGGGGCCTAAGCACAGATACGCAGTATTTT. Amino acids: CASSLTSGGLSTDTQYF.

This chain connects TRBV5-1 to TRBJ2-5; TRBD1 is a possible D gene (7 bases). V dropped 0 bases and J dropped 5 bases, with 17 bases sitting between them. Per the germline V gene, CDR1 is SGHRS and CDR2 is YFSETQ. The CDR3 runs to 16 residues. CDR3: CASSLGGQAAGETQYF. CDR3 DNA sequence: TGCGCCAGCAGCTTGGGTGGACAGGCCGCGGGGGAGACCCAGTACTTC.

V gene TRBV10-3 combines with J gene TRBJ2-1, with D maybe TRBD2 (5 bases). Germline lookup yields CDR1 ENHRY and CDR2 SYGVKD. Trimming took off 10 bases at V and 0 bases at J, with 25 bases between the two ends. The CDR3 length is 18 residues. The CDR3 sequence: CATDSGLGPSSSYNEQFF. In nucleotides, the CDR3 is TGTGCCACCGACTCAGGACTGGGCCCGAGCAGCTCCTACAATGAGCAGTTCTTC.

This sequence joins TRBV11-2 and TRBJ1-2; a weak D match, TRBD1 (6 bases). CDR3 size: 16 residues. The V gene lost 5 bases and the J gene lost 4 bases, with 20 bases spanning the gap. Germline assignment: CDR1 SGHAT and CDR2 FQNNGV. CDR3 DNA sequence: TGTGCCAGCAGCCCCCAAACCCGAACAGGGCGCTATGGCTACACCTTC. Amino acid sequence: CASSPQTRTGRYGYTF. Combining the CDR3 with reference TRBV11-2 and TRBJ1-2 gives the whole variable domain EAGVAQSPRYKIIEKRQSVAFWCNPISGHATLYWYQQILGQGPKLLIQFQNNGVVDDSQLPKDRFSAERLKGVDSTLKIQPAKLEDSAVYLCASSPQTRTGRYGYTFGSGTRLTVV.

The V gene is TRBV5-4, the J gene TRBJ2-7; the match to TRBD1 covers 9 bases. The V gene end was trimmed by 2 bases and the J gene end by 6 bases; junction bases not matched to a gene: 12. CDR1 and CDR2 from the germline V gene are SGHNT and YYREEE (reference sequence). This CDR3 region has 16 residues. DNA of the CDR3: TGTGCCAGCAGCTTTACCCCGGGACAGGGCGCGGGCGAGCAGTACTTC. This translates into CASSFTPGQGAGEQYF.

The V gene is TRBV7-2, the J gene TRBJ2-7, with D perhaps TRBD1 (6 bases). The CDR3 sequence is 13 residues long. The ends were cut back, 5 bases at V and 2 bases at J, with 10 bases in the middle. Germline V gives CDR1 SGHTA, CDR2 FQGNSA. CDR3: CASSAPGAYEQYF. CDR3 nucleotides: TGTGCCAGCAGCGCGCCAGGGGCCTACGAGCAGTACTTC.

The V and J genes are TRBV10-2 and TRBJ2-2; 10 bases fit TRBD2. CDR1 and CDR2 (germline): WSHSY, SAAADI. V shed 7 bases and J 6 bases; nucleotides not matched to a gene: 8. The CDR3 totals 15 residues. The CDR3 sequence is CASTTAGGVAGELFF. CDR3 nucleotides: TGCGCCAGCACTACAGCGGGAGGGGTCGCCGGGGAGCTGTTTTTT.

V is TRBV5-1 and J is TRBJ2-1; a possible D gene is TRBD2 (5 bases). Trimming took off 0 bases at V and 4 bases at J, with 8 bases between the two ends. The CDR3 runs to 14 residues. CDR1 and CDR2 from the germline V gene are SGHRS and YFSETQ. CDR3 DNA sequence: TGCGCCAGCAGCTTGGGTCTAGCTTACAATGAGCAGTTCTTC. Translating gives CASSLGLAYNEQFF. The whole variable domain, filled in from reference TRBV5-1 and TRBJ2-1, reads KAGVTQTPRYLIKTRGQQVTLSCSPISGHRSVSWYQQTPGQGLQFLFEYFSETQRNKGNFPGRFSGRQFSNSRSEMNVSTLELGDSALYLCASSLGLAYNEQFFGPGTRLTVL.

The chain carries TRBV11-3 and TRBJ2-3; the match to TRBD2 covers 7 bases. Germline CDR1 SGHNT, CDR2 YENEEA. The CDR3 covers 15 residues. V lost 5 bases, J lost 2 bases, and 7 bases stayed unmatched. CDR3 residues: CASSGGGRATDTQYF. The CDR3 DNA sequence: TGTGCCAGCAGCGGTGGAGGGAGGGCCACAGATACGCAGTATTTT.

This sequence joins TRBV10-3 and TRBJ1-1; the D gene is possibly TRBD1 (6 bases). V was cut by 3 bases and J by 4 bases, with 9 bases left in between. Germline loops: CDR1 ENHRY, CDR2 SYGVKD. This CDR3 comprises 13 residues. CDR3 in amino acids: CAISDRGSTEAFF. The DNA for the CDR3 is TGTGCCATCAGTGACAGGGGAAGCACTGAAGCTTTCTTT.

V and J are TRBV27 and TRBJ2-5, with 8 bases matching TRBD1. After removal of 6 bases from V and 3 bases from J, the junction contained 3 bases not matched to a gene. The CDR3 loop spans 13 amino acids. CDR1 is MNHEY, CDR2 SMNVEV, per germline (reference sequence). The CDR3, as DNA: TGTGCCAGCAGCAAACAGGGGGAAGAGACCCAGTACTTC. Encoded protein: CASSKQGEETQYF.

Written as DNA, the CDR3 is TGTGCCAGTAGTCACTACGGGACAGGCCCCACAGATACGCAGTATTTT. It specifies CASSHYGTGPTDTQYF. The chain couples TRBV19 to TRBJ2-3, with 8 bases aligning to TRBD1. The CDR3 contains 16 residues. Unmatched junction bases numbered 9, after V lost 5 bases and J lost 2 bases. Germline CDR1 LNHDA, CDR2 SQIVND (reference sequence).

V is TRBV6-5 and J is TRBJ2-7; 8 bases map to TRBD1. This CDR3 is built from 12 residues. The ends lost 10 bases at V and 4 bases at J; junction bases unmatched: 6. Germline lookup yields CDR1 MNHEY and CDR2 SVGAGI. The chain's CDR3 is CATSQGVYEQYF. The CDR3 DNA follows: TGTGCCACCTCACAGGGGGTTTACGAGCAGTACTTC.

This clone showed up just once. The CDR3 region has the DNA TGTGCCAGTAAAGCGGGAAGCTCCTACAATGAGCAGTTCTTC. It specifies CASKAGSSYNEQFF. This chain connects TRBV19 to TRBJ2-1; TRBD2 agrees at 7 bases. The CDR3 consists of 14 residues. The V and J ends lost 7 bases and 0 bases, in that order; junction bases with no gene match: 3. CDR1 LNHDA and CDR2 SQIVND come from the germline V gene (reference sequence).

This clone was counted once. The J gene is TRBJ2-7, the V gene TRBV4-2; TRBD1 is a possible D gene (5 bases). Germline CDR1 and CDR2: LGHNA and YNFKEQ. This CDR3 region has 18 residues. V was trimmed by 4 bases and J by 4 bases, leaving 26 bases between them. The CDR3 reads CASSPGLLGQAGYYEQYF. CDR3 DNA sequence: TGTGCCAGCAGCCCCGGGCTTTTGGGGCAGGCAGGGTATTACGAGCAGTACTTC.

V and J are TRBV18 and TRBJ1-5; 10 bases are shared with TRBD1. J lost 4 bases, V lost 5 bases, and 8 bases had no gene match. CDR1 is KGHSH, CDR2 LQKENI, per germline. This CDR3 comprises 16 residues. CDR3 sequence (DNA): TGTGCCAGCTCAGCTCGGGACAGGGGCCAGAATCAGCCCCAGCATTTT. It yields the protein CASSARDRGQNQPQHF. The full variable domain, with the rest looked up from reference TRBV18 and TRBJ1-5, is NAGVMQNPRHLVRRRGQEARLRCSPMKGHSHVYWYRQLPEEGLKFMVYLQKENIIDESGMPKERFSAEFPKEGPSILRIQQVVRGDSAAYFCASSARDRGQNQPQHFGDGTRLSIL.

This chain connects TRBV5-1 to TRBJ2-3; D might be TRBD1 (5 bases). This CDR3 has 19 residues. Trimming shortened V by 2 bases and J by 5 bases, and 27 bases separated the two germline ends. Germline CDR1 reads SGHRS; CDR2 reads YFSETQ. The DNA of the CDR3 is TGCGCCAGCAGCTTTCCCCCCTCACGACAGAGAGGCCGAGTAGATACGCAGTATTTT. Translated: CASSFPPSRQRGRVDTQYF.